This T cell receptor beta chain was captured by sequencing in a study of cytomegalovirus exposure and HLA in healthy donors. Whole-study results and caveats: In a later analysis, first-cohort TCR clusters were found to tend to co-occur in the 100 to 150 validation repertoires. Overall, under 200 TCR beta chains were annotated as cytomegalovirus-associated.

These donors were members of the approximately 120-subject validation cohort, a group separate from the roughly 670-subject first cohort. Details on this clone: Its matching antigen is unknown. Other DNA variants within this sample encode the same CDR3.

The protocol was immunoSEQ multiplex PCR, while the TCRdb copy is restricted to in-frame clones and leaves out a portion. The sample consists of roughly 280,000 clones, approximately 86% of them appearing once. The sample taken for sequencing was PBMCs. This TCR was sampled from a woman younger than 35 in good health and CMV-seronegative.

CDR3 nucleotides: TGCGCCAGCAGCTTGGGCGGGGGTGGCTACGAGCAGTACTTC. It yields the protein CASSLGGGGYEQYF. J is TRBJ2-7 and V is TRBV5-1; 7 positions match TRBD2. V dropped 0 bases and J dropped 3; count of bases not matched to a gene: 3. The length of the CDR3 is 14 residues. CDR1 and CDR2 from the germline V gene are SGHRS and YFSETQ.